The T cell receptor beta chain described here comes from a study of low-dose radiotherapy and immunotherapy resistance in tumors (dated by TCRdb to 2022 to 2024). In terms of the full investigation: Patients in Cohort 1 were given 0.5 Gy per fraction every 2 weeks, and the prescribed total PTV dose was 6.5 Gy. For Cohort 2, the dose was 1 Gy per fraction given every two weeks, adding up to 13 Gy in total across 26 weeks. Nivolumab and ipilimumab were both given intravenously, with nivolumab at a 240 mg flat dose every two weeks and ipilimumab at 1 mg/kg every six weeks. Intravenous cyclophosphamide at 200 mg/m2 was administered every two weeks, one day ahead of each radiation and immunotherapy administration. Starting on cycle 1 day 1, patients took 300 mg of aspirin by mouth once daily for four cycles. No randomization into treatment groups was done for the people taking part in the trial. Eight patients were included in the translational analysis, namely three from the first dose cohort plus the first five from the second dose cohort.

The label giving this sample's time point can be read as: before trial treatment. The donors took part in RACIN, a single-arm, phase I, dose-escalation trial that combined nivolumab, ipilimumab, aspirin, low-dose cyclophosphamide and low-dose radiotherapy. Eligible patients had advanced, TIL-negative solid tumors. The sample holds many counts of this clonotype. Its antigen is not yet known. Base quality data are lacking; no much larger clone is found one base away. V is shortened by 7 bases, J by 6 bases, and the region joining them spans 18 bases. Counted from cysteine to phenylalanine, this CDR3 has 13 amino acids. Of the read, only the CDR3 DNA is kept; its 39 bases are in frame from base 1. CDR1 and CDR2, looked up from the germline V gene, are SQVTM and ANQGSEA. TCRdb lists the instrument as Illumina HiSeq 2500. First-strand cDNA was synthesized with Superscript III and a set of TRAV- and TRBV-specific primers, covering both TCRalpha and TCRbeta chains. A roughly 19-cycle PCR with Phusion amplified the TCRs, pairing a constant-region primer with the adapter that was attached to the V primers. The isolated mRNA was amplified using the MessageAmp II aRNA Amplification Kit, with in vitro transcription performed for 16 hours at 37 degrees C. mRNA for TCR sequencing was isolated with the Dynabeads mRNA DIRECT Purification Kit. Indexed Illumina adapters were added in a second Phusion PCR of 20 to 25 cycles, and the PCR products were purified with AMPure XP beads. On the study's bioinformatics: Custom Perl scripts pooled TCR sequences encoding the same protein, removed out-of-frame sequences and computed each clonotype's abundance. Any TCR sequence supported by only a single read was excluded from analysis. Repertoire metrics included Shannon entropy, Gini index, clonality, richness, and frequency of TCRs shared between repertoires. In TCRdb, the public reads were trimmed at Q25 with fastp and aligned with MiXCR, with productive beta chains retained. Merged by CDR3 protein, the rows form single entries marked with the most common genes and DNA. TCRdb's processing, not the authors' own work, is the source of the V and J calls. The sample profile shows approximately 89,000 distinct CDR3 sequences; approximately 20% of them were found once. The top ten clones comprise around 6.1% of the sample.

Source: PBMCs, taken before treatment. In this chain, TRBV29-1 is recombined with TRBJ1-2, with no D gene named confidently. The receptor's source is a male donor with prostate cancer. The CDR3 protein is CSARTQTGDGYTF. The DNA sequence is given as TGCAGCGCCCGGACTCAAACTGGGGATGGCTACACCTTC.